The entry below describes one T cell receptor (beta chain). The CDR3 loop spans 15 amino acids. The authors generated TCR beta cDNA through 5'RACE template switching with UMIs. With the 5' RACE reads reprocessed, TCRdb shows one record per CDR3 protein and no DNA. This listing includes about 110,000 distinct CDR3 sequences. This record belongs to a study of T cells expressing NK-cell markers. The source material was blood T cells: a sorted CD56 or NKG2C T cell subset, CD4+ or CD8+ T cells, or bulk PBMC T cells (not recorded which). This receptor was obtained from a woman between 18 and 70 years old in good health. J is TRBJ2-7 and V is TRBV12-3 or TRBV12-4; TCRdb names TRBD2, which stays unverified in the absence of DNA. The CDR3 sequence is CASSLPGVAGPEQYF.